A few counts support the clone carrying this T cell receptor (beta chain). The CDR3 consists of 12 residues. CDR1 is SNHLY, CDR2 FYNNEI, per germline. V lost 8 bases to trimming and J lost 9 bases, with 11 bases between them. This entry is derived from a study of blood T cell repertoires in COVID-19. Study context: The United States, Italy and Spain supplied acute and convalescent COVID-19 samples. Sample material is recorded as cDNA or gDNA derived from T cells, B-cell-depleted T cells, or PBMCs.

Original handling: Counts of nucleated cells, estimated from reference gene primer amplification, were obtained. Libraries were prepared by immunoSEQ multiplex PCR; TCRdb keeps only in-frame clonotypes and omits some of them. V and J calls and clone size come straight from that table; D and trimming were deduced from the DNA. The table has 200,000 to 250,000 clones, about 90% seen once; the top ten hold 3% to 3.5%. The receptor was isolated from a man in his late teens or twenties with active or convalescent COVID-19. The chain is built from TRBV2 and TRBJ1-6; D perhaps matches TRBD1 (5 bases). The sequencing sample was made of peripheral blood. Here the CDR3 reads CASGTFGSPLHF. The CDR3 DNA follows: TGTGCCAGCGGGACTTTCGGTTCACCCCTCCACTTT.